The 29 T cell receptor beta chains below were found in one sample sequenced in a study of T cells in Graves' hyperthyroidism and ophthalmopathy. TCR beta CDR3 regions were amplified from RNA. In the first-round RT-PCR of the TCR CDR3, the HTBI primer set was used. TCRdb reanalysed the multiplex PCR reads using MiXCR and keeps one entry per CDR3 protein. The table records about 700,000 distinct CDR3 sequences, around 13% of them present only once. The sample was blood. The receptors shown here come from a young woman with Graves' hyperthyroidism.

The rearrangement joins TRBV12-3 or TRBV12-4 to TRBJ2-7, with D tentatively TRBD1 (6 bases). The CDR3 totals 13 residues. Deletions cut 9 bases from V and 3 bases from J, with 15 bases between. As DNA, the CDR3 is TGTGCCAGTCGAGGGGGTCTCAACTACGAGCAGTACTTC. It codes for CASRGGLNYEQYF.

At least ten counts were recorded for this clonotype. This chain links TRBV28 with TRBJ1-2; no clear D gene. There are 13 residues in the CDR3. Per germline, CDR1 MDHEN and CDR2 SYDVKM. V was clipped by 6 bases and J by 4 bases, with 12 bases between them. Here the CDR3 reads CASSRLGSYGYTF. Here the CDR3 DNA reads TGTGCCAGCAGCCGGCTGGGGAGCTATGGCTACACCTTC.

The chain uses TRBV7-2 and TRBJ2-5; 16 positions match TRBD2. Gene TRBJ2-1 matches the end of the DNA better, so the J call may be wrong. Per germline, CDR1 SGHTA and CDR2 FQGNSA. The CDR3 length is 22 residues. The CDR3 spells CASSPPAAYGTSGRVYQETQFF. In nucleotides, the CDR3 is TGTGCCAGCAGCCCCCCGGCGGCATATGGGACTAGCGGGAGGGTATACCAAGAGACCCAGTTCTTC.

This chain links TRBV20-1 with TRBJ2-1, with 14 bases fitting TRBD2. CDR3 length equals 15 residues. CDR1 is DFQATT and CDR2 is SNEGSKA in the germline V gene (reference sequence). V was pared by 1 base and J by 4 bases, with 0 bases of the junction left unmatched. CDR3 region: CSARGTSGRYNEQFF. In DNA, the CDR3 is TGCAGTGCTAGAGGGACTAGCGGGAGGTACAATGAGCAGTTCTTC.

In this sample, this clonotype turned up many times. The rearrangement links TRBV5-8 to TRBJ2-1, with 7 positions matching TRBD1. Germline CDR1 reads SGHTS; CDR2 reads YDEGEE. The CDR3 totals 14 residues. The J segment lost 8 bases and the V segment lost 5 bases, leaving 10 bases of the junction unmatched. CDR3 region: CASSSIDRAHEQFF. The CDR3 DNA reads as TGTGCCAGCAGTTCTATCGACAGGGCCCATGAGCAGTTCTTC.

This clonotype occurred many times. The CDR3 DNA sequence: TGTGCCAGCAGCTTAGGAAGTGGTCTAGCGGGTATTACGCAGTATTTT. Protein sequence: CASSLGSGLAGITQYF. The J gene is TRBJ2-3, the V gene TRBV7-2, with 8 bases lining up with TRBD2. Germline V lookup: CDR1 SGHTA, CDR2 FQGNSA. The CDR3 has 16 residues. The junction had 11 bases not matched to a gene; V was cut back by 1 base and J by 8 bases.

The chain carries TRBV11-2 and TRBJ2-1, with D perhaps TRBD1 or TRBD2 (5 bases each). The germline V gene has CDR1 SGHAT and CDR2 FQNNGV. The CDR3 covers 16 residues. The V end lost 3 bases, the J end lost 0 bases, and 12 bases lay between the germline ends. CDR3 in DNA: TGTGCCAGCAGCTTCATCGGGACGAGCTCCTACAATGAGCAGTTCTTC. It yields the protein CASSFIGTSSYNEQFF.

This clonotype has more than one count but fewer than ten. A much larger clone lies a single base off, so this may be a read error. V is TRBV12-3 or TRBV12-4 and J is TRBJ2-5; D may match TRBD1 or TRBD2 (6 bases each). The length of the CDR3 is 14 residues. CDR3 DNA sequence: TGTGCCAGCAGGCAAGGAGGGACACAAGAGACCCAGTGCTTC. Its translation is CASRQGGTQETQCF.

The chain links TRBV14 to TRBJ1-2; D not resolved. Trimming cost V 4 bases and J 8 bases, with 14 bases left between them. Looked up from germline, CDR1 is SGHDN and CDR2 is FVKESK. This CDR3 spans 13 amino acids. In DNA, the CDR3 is TGTGCCAGCAGCCTGGCCCCCTACGGCGGCTACACCTTC. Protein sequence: CASSLAPYGGYTF. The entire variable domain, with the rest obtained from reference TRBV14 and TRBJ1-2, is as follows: EAGVTQFPSHSVIEKGQTVTLRCDPISGHDNLYWYRRVMGKEIKFLLHFVKESKQDESGMPNNRFLAERTGGTYSTLKVQPAELEDSGVYFCASSLAPYGGYTFGSGTRLTVV.

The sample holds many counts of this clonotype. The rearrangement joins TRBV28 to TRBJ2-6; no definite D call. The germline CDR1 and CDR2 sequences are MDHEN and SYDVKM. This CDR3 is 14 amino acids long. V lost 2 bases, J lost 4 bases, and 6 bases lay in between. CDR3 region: CASSLLGGANVLTF. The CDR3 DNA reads TGTGCCAGCAGTTTACTCGGAGGGGCCAACGTCCTGACTTTC.

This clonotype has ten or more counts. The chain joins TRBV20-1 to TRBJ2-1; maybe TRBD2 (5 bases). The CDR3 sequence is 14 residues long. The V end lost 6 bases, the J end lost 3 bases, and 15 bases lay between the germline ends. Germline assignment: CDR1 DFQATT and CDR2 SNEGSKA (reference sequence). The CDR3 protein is CSAAGSFNYNEQFF. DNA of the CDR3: TGCAGTGCCGCGGGTAGTTTTAACTACAATGAGCAGTTCTTC.

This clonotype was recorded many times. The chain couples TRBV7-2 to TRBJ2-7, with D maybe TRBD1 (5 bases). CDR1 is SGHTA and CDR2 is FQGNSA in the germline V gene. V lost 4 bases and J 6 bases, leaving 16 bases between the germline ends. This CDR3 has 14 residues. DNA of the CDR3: TGTGCCAGCAGCTCTAGGAAGGTCAGGGCCGAGCAGTACTTC. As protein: CASSSRKVRAEQYF.

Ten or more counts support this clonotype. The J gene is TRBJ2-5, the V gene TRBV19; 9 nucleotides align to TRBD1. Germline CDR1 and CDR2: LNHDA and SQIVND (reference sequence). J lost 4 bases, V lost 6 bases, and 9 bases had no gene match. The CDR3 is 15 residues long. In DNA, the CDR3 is TGTGCCAGTAGCAGGGTACAGGGGGCGGGAGAGACCCAGTACTTC. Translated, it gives CASSRVQGAGETQYF.

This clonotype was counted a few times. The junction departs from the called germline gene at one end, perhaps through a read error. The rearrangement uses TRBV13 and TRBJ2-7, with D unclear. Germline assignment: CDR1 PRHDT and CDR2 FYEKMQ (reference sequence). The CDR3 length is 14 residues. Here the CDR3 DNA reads TGTGCCAGCGGCTTAAAGGCAGGTCCCTACGAGCAGTACTTC. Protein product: CASGLKAGPYEQYF.

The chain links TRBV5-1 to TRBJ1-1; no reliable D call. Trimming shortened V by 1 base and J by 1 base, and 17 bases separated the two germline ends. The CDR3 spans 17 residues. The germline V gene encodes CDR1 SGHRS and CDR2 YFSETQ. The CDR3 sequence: CASSLLVLAGTNTEAFF. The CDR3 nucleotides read TGCGCCAGCAGCTTGTTGGTCTTGGCAGGTACGAACACTGAAGCTTTCTTT.

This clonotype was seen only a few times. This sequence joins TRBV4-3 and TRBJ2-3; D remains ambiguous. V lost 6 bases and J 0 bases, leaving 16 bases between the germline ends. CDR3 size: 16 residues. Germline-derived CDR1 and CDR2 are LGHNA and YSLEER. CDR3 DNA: TGCGCCAGCAGACAATCGTTGGGATATAGCACAGATACGCAGTATTTT. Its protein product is CASRQSLGYSTDTQYF.

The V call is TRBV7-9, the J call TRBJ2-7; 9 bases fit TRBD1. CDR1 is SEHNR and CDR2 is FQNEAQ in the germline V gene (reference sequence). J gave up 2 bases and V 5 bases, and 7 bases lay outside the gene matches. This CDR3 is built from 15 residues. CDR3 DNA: TGTGCCAGCAGCCACGGGACAGGGCGGACCTACGAGCAGTACTTC. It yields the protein CASSHGTGRTYEQYF.

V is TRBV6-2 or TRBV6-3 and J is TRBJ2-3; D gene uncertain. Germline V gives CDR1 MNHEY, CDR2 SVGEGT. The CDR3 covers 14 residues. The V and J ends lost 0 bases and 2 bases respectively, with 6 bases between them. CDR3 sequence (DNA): TGTGCCAGCAGTTACTCGTTAGACACAGATACGCAGTATTTT. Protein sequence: CASSYSLDTDTQYF.

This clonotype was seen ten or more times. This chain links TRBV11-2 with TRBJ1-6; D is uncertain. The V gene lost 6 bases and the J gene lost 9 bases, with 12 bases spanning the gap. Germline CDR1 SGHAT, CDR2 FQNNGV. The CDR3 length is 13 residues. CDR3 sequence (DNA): TGTGCCAGCAGGGCGTTGGGCGGTTCACCCCTCCACTTT. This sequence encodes CASRALGGSPLHF.

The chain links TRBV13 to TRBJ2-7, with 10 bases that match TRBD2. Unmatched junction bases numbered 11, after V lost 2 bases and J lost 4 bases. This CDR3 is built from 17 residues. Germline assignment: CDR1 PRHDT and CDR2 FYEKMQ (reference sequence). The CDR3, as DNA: TGTGCCAGCAGCTTATGGCCGGTAGCGGGAGGTTTGTACGAGCAGTACTTC. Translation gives CASSLWPVAGGLYEQYF.

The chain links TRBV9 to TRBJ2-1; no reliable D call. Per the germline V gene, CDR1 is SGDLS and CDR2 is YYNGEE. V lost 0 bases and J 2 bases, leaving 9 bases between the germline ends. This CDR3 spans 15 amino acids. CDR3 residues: CASSVDLNAYNEQFF. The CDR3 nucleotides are TGTGCCAGCAGCGTAGACCTAAACGCCTACAATGAGCAGTTCTTC.

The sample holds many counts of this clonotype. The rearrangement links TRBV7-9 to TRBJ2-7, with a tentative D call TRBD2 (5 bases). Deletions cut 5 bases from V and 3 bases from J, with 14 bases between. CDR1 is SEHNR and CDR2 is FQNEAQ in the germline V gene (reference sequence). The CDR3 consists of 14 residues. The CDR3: CASSISERNYEQYF. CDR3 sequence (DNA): TGTGCCAGCAGCATTAGCGAGAGAAACTACGAGCAGTACTTC.

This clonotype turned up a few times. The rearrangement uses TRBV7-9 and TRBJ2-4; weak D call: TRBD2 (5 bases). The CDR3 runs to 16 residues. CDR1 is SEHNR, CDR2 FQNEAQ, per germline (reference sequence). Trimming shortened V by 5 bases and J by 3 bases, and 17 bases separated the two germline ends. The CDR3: CASSVTSPEGKNIQYF. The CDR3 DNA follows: TGTGCCAGCAGCGTGACCTCCCCCGAGGGCAAAAACATTCAGTACTTC.

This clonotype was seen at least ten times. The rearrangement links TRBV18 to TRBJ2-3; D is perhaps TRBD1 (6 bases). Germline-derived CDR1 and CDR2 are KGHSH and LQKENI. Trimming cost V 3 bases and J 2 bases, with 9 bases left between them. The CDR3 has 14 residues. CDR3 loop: CASSPTGNTDTQYF. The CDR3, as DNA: TGTGCCAGCTCACCTACAGGGAACACAGATACGCAGTATTTT.

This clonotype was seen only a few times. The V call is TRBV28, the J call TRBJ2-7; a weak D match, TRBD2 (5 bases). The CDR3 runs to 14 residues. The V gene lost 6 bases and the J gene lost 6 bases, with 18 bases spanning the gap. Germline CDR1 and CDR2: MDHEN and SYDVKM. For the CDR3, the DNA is TGTGCCAGCAGCCCCCACCAGGCGGGCTCCGAGCAGTACTTC. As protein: CASSPHQAGSEQYF.

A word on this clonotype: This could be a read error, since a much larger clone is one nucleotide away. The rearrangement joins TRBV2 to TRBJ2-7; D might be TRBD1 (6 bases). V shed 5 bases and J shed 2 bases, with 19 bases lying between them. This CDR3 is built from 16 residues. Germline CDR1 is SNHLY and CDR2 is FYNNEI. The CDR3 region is CASSHHRDMSTYEQYF. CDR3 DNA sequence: TGTGCCAGCAGTCACCACCGGGACATGAGTACCTACGAGCAGTACTTC.

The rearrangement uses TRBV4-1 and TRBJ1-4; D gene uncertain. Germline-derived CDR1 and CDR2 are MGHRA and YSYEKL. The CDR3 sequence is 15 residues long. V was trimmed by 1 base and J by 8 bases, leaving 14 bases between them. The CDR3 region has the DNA TGCGCCAGCAGCCAAGTGATCCCCTTTCGCGAAAAACTGTTTTTT. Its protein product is CASSQVIPFREKLFF.

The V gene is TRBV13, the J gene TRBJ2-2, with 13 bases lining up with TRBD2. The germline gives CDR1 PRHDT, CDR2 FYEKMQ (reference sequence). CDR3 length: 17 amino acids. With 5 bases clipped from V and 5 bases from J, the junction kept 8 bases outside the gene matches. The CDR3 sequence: CASSTWTSGSRTGELFF. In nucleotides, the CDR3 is TGTGCCAGCAGCACATGGACTAGCGGGAGTAGAACCGGGGAGCTGTTTTTT.

CDR3 residues: CATSDFGLASEDTQYF. CDR3 DNA: TGTGCCACCAGTGATTTTGGGCTAGCGTCCGAAGATACGCAGTATTTT. The rearrangement uses TRBV24-1 and TRBJ2-3; tentatively, D is TRBD2 (6 bases). CDR1 and CDR2 (germline): KGHDR, SFDVKD. Trimming pared 1 base from V and 5 bases from J, leaving 15 bases between. The CDR3 covers 16 residues.